These 8 T cell receptor beta chains came from one sample sequenced in a study of cytomegalovirus exposure and HLA in healthy donors listed by TCRdb under 2017. Libraries came from the immunoSEQ multiplex PCR assay. The multiplex PCR relied on a mix of 60 forward primers for TCR Vbeta segments and 13 reverse primers for TCR Jbeta segments. TCRdb took over this immuneACCESS table, retaining in-frame rearrangements with V and J assigned. Such tables are incomplete; in checked studies, under half of the missing clones stem from an unresolved V gene, and the remainder is unexplained. Recorded for this sample are under 200,000 clones; 70% to 90% of them occurred a single time. Around 0.3% of the sample comes from the top ten. The sample taken for sequencing was PBMCs. These receptor sequences come from a woman in her 30s in good health and CMV-seronegative.

This chain joins TRBV7-2 and TRBJ1-3; TRBD1 is a possible D gene (6 bases). V shed 5 bases and J shed 1 base, with 12 bases lying between them. Germline assignment: CDR1 SGHTA and CDR2 FQGNSA. The CDR3 has 15 amino acids. CDR3 nucleotide sequence: TGTGCCAGCAGCCCCCTAGGGGGTTCTGGAAACACCATATATTTT. It specifies CASSPLGGSGNTIYF.

This sequence joins TRBV27 and TRBJ2-3; D might be TRBD2 (6 bases). Germline CDR1 is MNHEY and CDR2 is SMNVEV (reference sequence). The CDR3 covers 15 residues. V was pared by 6 bases and J by 4 bases, with 17 bases between. CDR3 sequence (DNA): TGTGCCAGCAGCCACGGGACTCGCGGTTCAGATACGCAGTATTTT. Its translation: CASSHGTRGSDTQYF.

The chain employs TRBV5-1 and TRBJ2-7; D unresolved. The CDR3 covers 12 residues. CDR1 and CDR2 (germline): SGHRS, YFSETQ. The V end was cut by 3 bases, the J end by 4 bases, with 8 bases between. This CDR3 is CASSSQHYEQYF. CDR3 nucleotide sequence: TGCGCCAGCAGCTCCCAACATTACGAGCAGTACTTC.

The rearrangement uses TRBV5-1 and TRBJ1-1, with D unclear. The ends were cut back, 1 base at V and 5 bases at J, with 9 bases in the middle. Germline CDR1 is SGHRS and CDR2 is YFSETQ. CDR3 length: 13 amino acids. In nucleotides, the CDR3 is TGCGCCAGCAGCTTGCCCACGGGGACTGAAGCTTTCTTT. Protein sequence: CASSLPTGTEAFF.

This clone appeared a few times. This CDR3 is CASSLGQGYTEAFF. In DNA, the CDR3 is TGTGCCAGCAGCTTGGGACAGGGCTACACTGAAGCTTTCTTT. The chain employs TRBV5-6 and TRBJ1-1; 7 bases agree with TRBD1. V lost 0 bases and J lost 3; bases outside the gene matches: 2. This CDR3 spans 14 amino acids. Germline-derived CDR1 and CDR2 are SGHDT and YYEEEE.

V is TRBV7-3 and J is TRBJ2-2; a weak D match, TRBD2 (6 bases). Trimming left V 5 bases short and J 5 bases short, with 12 bases between. Germline CDR1 SGHTA, CDR2 FQGTGA. This CDR3 comprises 14 residues. DNA for the CDR3: TGTGCCAGCAGCCCCCTGGGGAGGACCGGGGAGCTGTTTTTT. Translation gives CASSPLGRTGELFF.

This clone was observed a handful of times. The rearrangement links TRBV6-6 to TRBJ2-1; tentatively, D is TRBD2 (6 bases). The CDR3 is 11 residues long. V was clipped by 7 bases and J by 10 bases, with 11 bases between them. Germline-derived CDR1 and CDR2 are MNHNY and SVGAGI (reference sequence). CDR3 residues: CASKEGWEQFF. DNA of the CDR3: TGTGCCAGCAAGGAGGGCTGGGAGCAGTTCTTC.

The CDR3 here is CASSLWGDQPQHF. The CDR3, as DNA: TGTGCCAGCAGCTTATGGGGGGACCAGCCCCAGCATTTT. The rearrangement joins TRBV5-8 to TRBJ1-5; possibly TRBD1 for D (5 bases). The ends were cut back, 2 bases at V and 7 bases at J, with 10 bases in the middle. The CDR3 sequence is 13 residues long. From germline, CDR1 is SGHTS and CDR2 YDEGEE.